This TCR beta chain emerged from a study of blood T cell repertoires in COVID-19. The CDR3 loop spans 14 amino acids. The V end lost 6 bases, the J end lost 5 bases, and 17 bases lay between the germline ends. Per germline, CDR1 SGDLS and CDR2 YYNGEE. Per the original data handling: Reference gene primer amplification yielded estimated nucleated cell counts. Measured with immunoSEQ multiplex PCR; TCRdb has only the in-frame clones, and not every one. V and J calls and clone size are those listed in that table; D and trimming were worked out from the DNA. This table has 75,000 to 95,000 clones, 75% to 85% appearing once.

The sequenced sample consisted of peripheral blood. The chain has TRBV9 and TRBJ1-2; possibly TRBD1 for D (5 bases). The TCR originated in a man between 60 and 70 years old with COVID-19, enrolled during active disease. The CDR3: CASTPGDLGYGYTF. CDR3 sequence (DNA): TGTGCCAGCACCCCGGGGGATTTGGGATATGGCTACACCTTC.